The 13 T cell receptor beta chains below all came from one sample that was sequenced in a study of post-analysis software for immune sequencing data. Antigens for these TCRs are unknown. Sequencing libraries made from TCR beta cDNA carried unique molecular identifiers. Each CDR3 protein is one row after TCRdb ran MiXCR on the PCR reads. The profile covers approximately 660,000 distinct CDR3 sequences, with 59% appearing a single time and about 11% taken by the ten largest. Study-level findings and limits: Five TRBV segments occurring more often in patients than controls included TRBV5-6, TRBV5-1 and TRBV20-1.

Specimen: blood. The receptors originated from a girl aged 2 to 10 with multiple sclerosis.

V is TRBV7-9 and J is TRBJ2-5; 8 bases agree with TRBD2. This CDR3 has 17 amino acids. In germline, CDR1 is SEHNR, CDR2 FQNEAQ (reference sequence). After removal of 1 base from V and 2 bases from J, the junction contained 9 bases not matched to a gene. In DNA, the CDR3 is TGTGCCAGCAGCTTAGTCTGGGTAGCGGGGCGTCAAGAGACCCAGTACTTC. Its protein product is CASSLVWVAGRQETQYF.

CDR3 residues: CASSLVSFPPETQYF. CDR3 sequence (DNA): TGTGCCAGCAGTTTGGTCAGTTTTCCACCAGAGACCCAGTACTTC. This sequence joins TRBV6-2 or TRBV6-3 and TRBJ2-5; D gene uncertain. The V gene's germline CDR1 is MNHEY and CDR2 SVGEGT. CDR3 length: 15 residues. The V end was cut by 4 bases, the J end by 4 bases, with 16 bases between.

This clonotype was picked up a small number of times. The chain combines TRBV30 with TRBJ2-1; D tentatively fits TRBD1 or TRBD2 (7 bases each). Germline-derived CDR1 and CDR2 are GTSNPN and SVGIG (reference sequence). V dropped 0 bases and J dropped 4 bases, with 16 bases sitting between them. The CDR3 runs to 16 residues. The CDR3 nucleotides read TGTGCCTGGAGTGTAGAAGCAGGGGGGGTTTACAATGAGCAGTTCTTC. Translating gives CAWSVEAGGVYNEQFF.

This clonotype was observed a few times. The chain employs TRBV20-1 and TRBJ2-5, with D maybe TRBD2 (6 bases). Germline V lookup: CDR1 DFQATT, CDR2 SNEGSKA (reference sequence). Trimming pared 1 base from V and 3 bases from J, leaving 15 bases between. CDR3 length equals 15 residues. The CDR3 here is CSARAEGGTKETQYF. CDR3 nucleotide sequence: TGCAGTGCTAGAGCTGAGGGCGGGACGAAAGAGACCCAGTACTTC.

This chain joins TRBV4-1 and TRBJ2-2; tentatively, D is TRBD2 (5 bases). The CDR3 runs 14 residues. Germline V gene lookup returns CDR1 MGHRA and CDR2 YSYEKL. Trimming pared 8 bases from V and 0 bases from J, leaving 10 bases between. The CDR3 here is CASGLTSNTGELFF. The CDR3 DNA follows: TGCGCCAGCGGACTCACTTCGAACACCGGGGAGCTGTTTTTT.

This clonotype has just a few counts. The V call is TRBV15, the J call TRBJ2-1; 9 nucleotides align to TRBD2. CDR3 length: 14 residues. Germline V gives CDR1 LNHNV, CDR2 YYDKDF (reference sequence). V shed 3 bases, J shed 5 bases, and the junction held 2 bases outside the gene matches. The CDR3 region has the DNA TGTGCCACCAGCAGGACTAGCGGAGACAATGAGCAGTTCTTC. Translation: CATSRTSGDNEQFF.

Only one count was recorded for this clonotype. The rearrangement links TRBV20-1 to TRBJ1-1, with D possibly TRBD1 on 6 matching bases. The CDR3 is made up of 13 amino acids. CDR1 DFQATT and CDR2 SNEGSKA come from the germline V gene (reference sequence). V gave up 3 bases and J gave up 1 base, with 9 bases separating them. The CDR3 DNA reads as TGCAGTGCTAGCAAGGACAGGAACACTGAAGCTTTCTTT. Translating gives CSASKDRNTEAFF.

The chain recombines TRBV20-1 with TRBJ1-1; tentatively, D is TRBD1 (5 bases). The CDR3 runs 13 residues. CDR1 DFQATT and CDR2 SNEGSKA come from the germline V gene (reference sequence). V was cut by 5 bases and J by 3 bases, with 13 bases left in between. The CDR3 DNA is TGCAGTGCTCTTAGGGGACCTGACACTGAAGCTTTCTTT. Translation: CSALRGPDTEAFF.

Here the CDR3 reads CASSLPPDGGWRQGNTEAFF. As DNA, the CDR3 is TGTGCCAGCAGTTTGCCCCCTGATGGAGGGTGGCGACAGGGAAACACTGAAGCTTTCTTT. This rearrangement joins TRBV28 to TRBJ1-1; TRBD1 matches at 7 bases. V lost 3 bases to trimming and J lost 2 bases; unmatched junction nucleotides: 21. Germline V lookup: CDR1 MDHEN, CDR2 SYDVKM. This CDR3 comprises 20 residues.

In its sample, this clonotype was seen a few times. DNA of the CDR3: TGTGCCAGCGGTCCCAGCGGGAGCACAGATACGCAGTATTTT. Translating gives CASGPSGSTDTQYF. This chain uses TRBV11-2 with TRBJ2-3, with TRBD2 as a possible D gene (6 bases). Per the germline V gene, CDR1 is SGHAT and CDR2 is FQNNGV. Trimming took 8 bases from V and 0 from J, leaving 12 bases between them. The CDR3 is 14 residues long. The full variable domain, completed using reference TRBV11-2 and TRBJ2-3, is EAGVAQSPRYKIIEKRQSVAFWCNPISGHATLYWYQQILGQGPKLLIQFQNNGVVDDSQLPKDRFSAERLKGVDSTLKIQPAKLEDSAVYLCASGPSGSTDTQYFGPGTRLTVL.

J is TRBJ2-5 and V is TRBV29-1; 8 bases are shared with TRBD2. V lost 2 bases to trimming and J lost 1 base; unmatched junction nucleotides: 3. Germline values: CDR1 SQVTM, CDR2 ANQGSEA. The length of the CDR3 is 14 residues. The CDR3 reads CSVERAGGQETQYF. DNA of the CDR3: TGCAGCGTTGAACGGGCGGGGGGCCAAGAGACCCAGTACTTC.

This chain joins TRBV7-3 and TRBJ1-1; D is ambiguous. Germline-derived CDR1 and CDR2 are SGHTA and FQGTGA. The CDR3 consists of 12 residues. Trimming removed 2 bases from V and 8 bases from J, with 9 bases in between. CDR3 sequence: CASSLQAGEAFF. DNA for the CDR3: TGTGCCAGCAGCTTACAGGCAGGCGAAGCTTTCTTT.

V usage is TRBV11-2 and J usage is TRBJ2-5, with D perhaps TRBD2 (7 bases). Germline assignment: CDR1 SGHAT and CDR2 FQNNGV. Trimming took 1 base from V and 4 from J, leaving 16 bases between them. The CDR3 loop spans 16 amino acids. CDR3 loop: CASSLVWGGAGETQYF. Written as DNA, the CDR3 is TGTGCCAGCAGCTTAGTTTGGGGGGGGGCCGGAGAGACCCAGTACTTC.